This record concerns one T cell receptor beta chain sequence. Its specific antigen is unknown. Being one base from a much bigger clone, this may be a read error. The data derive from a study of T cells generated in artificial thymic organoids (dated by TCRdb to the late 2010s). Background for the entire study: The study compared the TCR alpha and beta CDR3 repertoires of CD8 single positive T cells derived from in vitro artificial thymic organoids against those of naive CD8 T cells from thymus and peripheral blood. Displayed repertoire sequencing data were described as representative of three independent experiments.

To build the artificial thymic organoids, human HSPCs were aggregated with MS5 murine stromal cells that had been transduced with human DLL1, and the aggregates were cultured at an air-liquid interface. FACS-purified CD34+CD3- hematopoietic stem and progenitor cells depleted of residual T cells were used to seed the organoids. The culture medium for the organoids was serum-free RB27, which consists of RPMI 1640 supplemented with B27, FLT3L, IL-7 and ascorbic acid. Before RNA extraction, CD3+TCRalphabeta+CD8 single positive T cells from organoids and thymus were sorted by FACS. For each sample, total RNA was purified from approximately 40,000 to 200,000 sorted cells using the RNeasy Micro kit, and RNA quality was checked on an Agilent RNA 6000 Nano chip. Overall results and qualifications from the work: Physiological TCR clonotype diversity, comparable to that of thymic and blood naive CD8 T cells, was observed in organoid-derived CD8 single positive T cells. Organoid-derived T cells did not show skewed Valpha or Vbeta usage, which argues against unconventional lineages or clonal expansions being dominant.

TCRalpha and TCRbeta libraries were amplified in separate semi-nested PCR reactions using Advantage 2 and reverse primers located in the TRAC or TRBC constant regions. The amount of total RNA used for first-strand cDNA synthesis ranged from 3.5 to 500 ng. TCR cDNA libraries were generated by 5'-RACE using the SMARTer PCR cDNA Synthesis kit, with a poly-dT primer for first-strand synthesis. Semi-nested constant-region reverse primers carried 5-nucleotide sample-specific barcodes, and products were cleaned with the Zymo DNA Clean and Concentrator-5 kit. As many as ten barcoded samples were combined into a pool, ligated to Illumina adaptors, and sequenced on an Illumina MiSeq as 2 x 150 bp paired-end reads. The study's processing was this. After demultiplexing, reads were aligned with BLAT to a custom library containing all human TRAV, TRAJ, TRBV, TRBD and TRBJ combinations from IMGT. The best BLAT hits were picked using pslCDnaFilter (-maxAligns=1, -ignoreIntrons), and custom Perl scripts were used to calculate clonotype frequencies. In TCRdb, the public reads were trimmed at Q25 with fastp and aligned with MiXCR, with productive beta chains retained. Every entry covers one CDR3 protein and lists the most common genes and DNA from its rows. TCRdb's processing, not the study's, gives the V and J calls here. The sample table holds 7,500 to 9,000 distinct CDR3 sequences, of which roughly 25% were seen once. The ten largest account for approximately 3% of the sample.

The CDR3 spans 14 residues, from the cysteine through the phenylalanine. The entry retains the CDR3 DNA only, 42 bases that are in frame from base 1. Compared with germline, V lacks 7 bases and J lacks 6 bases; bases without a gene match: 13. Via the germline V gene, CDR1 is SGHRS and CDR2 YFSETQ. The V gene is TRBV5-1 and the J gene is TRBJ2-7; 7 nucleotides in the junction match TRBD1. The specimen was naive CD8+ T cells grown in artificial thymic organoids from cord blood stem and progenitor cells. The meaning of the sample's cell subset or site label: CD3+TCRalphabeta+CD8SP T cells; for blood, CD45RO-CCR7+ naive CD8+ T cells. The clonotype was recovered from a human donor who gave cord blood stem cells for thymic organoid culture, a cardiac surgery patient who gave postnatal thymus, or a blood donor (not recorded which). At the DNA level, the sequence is TGCGCCAGCGCCGCGACAGGGTACGATCGCGAGCAGTACTTC. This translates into CASAATGYDREQYF.